These 32 T cell receptor beta chains were all obtained from the same sample, sequenced in a study of human T cells and chemical hapten exposure. Time point here: patch test 2, 6 weeks after DPC sensitization. Treatment noted: therapeutic diphenylcyclopropenone sensitization with weekly scalp DPC. From the RACE reads, TCRdb called clonotypes with MiXCR, one entry per CDR3 protein. In the table there are nearly 95,000 distinct CDR3 sequences, around 10% of which are singletons. The sample in question was whole blood, obtained in connection with sensitization to the hapten diphenylcyclopropenone (DPC). These receptors were taken from a man aged 40-50 years with alopecia areata. Some clones in this sample may be carry-over from other donors' samples.

There are a few counts of this clonotype. J is TRBJ2-1 and V is TRBV11-2, with a weak D call TRBD1 (5 bases). This CDR3 is 14 amino acids long. V gave up 3 bases and J gave up 8 bases, with 14 bases separating them. The V gene's germline CDR1 is SGHAT and CDR2 FQNNGV. The DNA of the CDR3 is TGTGCCAGCAGCTTGGGGCTAGGGTTCCATGAGCAGTTCTTC. Translated, it gives CASSLGLGFHEQFF.

This clonotype was seen only a few times. The chain is built from TRBV9 and TRBJ2-3, with D perhaps assigned TRBD1 or TRBD2 (5 bases each). Germline CDR1 and CDR2: SGDLS and YYNGEE. The CDR3 is 15 residues long. The ends were cut back, 3 bases at V and 2 bases at J, with 13 bases in the middle. CDR3 sequence: CASSAGTINTDTQYF. CDR3 nucleotide sequence: TGTGCCAGCAGCGCCGGGACCATAAACACAGATACGCAGTATTTT.

This clonotype was counted ten times or more. The rearrangement links TRBV29-1 to TRBJ1-6; D not certain. V lost 7 bases, J lost 7 bases, and 14 bases lay in between. In germline, CDR1 is SQVTM, CDR2 ANQGSEA. This CDR3 has 13 amino acids. DNA of the CDR3: TGCAGCGGGCGGCAGTCGGAAAATTCACCCCTCCACTTT. This encodes CSGRQSENSPLHF. The whole variable domain, remainder taken from reference TRBV29-1 and TRBJ1-6, is SAVISQKPSRDICQRGTSLTIQCQVDSQVTMMFWYRQQPGQSLTLIATANQGSEATYESGFVIDKFPISRPNLTFSTLTVSNMSPEDSSIYLCSGRQSENSPLHFGNGTRLTVT.

This clonotype showed up many times. The CDR3 DNA reads as TGCGCCAGCAGTGAAGTCATCCCGAATTCACCCCTCCACTTT. It translates to CASSEVIPNSPLHF. The chain is built from TRBV10-2 and TRBJ1-6; D is unclear. This CDR3 has 14 amino acids. V was pared by 3 bases and J by 7 bases, with 10 bases between. In germline, CDR1 is WSHSY, CDR2 SAAADI.

The chain carries TRBV28 and TRBJ2-7; D remains unclear. In germline, CDR1 is MDHEN, CDR2 SYDVKM. The CDR3 is 11 amino acids. V was trimmed by 5 bases and J by 4 bases, leaving 6 bases between them. This CDR3 is CASSINYEQYF. For the CDR3, the DNA is TGTGCCAGCAGTATCAATTACGAGCAGTACTTC.

The chain combines TRBV7-8 with TRBJ2-1; 14 nucleotides match TRBD2. With V trimmed by 3 bases and J by 2 bases, 3 bases remained unmatched. The CDR3 runs 17 residues. In germline, CDR1 is SGHVS, CDR2 FQNEAQ. CDR3 DNA sequence: TGTGCCAGCAGCTTGACTAGCGGGAGGGCCCCCTACAATGAGCAGTTCTTC. Protein product: CASSLTSGRAPYNEQFF.

This clonotype was seen a few times. The chain uses TRBV18 and TRBJ2-4, with D perhaps matching TRBD1 (5 bases). Trimming shortened V by 5 bases and J by 0 bases, and 14 bases separated the two germline ends. Looked up from germline, CDR1 is KGHSH and CDR2 is LQKENI. CDR3 length: 16 amino acids. This chain's CDR3 is CASSTTVSLAKNIQYF. The CDR3 DNA reads as TGTGCCAGCTCAACGACAGTATCGCTAGCCAAAAACATTCAGTACTTC.

This clonotype has only a few counts. The V call is TRBV20-1, the J call TRBJ2-7; 8 nucleotides align to TRBD2. V was pared by 3 bases and J by 4 bases, with 5 bases of the junction left unmatched. The CDR3 has 13 amino acids. Looked up from germline, CDR1 is DFQATT and CDR2 is SNEGSKA (reference sequence). The CDR3 DNA reads as TGCAGTGCTAGTCAACTAGCGGTATACGAGCAGTACTTC. It specifies CSASQLAVYEQYF.

This sequence joins TRBV29-1 and TRBJ2-3; the D is unclear. This CDR3 is built from 13 residues. The germline V gene encodes CDR1 SQVTM and CDR2 ANQGSEA. Trimming removed 3 bases at V and 6 bases at J, with 13 bases between. The CDR3 sequence is CSVDLGIGDTQYF. The DNA of the CDR3 is TGCAGCGTTGATTTAGGTATTGGCGATACGCAGTATTTT.

This clonotype was counted ten times or more. This chain joins TRBV6-2 or TRBV6-3 and TRBJ2-7; D not resolved. Germline assignment: CDR1 MNHEY and CDR2 SVGEGT. Between the trimmed V and J ends, which lost 2 bases and 5 bases, there was a span of 10 bases. The CDR3 extends over 13 amino acids. The CDR3 region is CASSYVGFDEQYV. In nucleotides, the CDR3 is TGTGCCAGCAGTTACGTGGGTTTTGACGAGCAGTACGTC.

This clonotype was counted a few times. The chain has TRBV28 and TRBJ2-7, with 10 bases matching TRBD1. Germline loops: CDR1 MDHEN, CDR2 SYDVKM. Trimming at V came to 6 bases and at J to 2 bases, leaving 7 bases not matched to a gene. This CDR3 contains 15 residues. CDR3 sequence (DNA): TGTGCCAGCAGCTCTGGGACAGGGGTTGCCTACGAGCAGTACTTC. The encoded protein is CASSSGTGVAYEQYF.

This clonotype has a handful of counts. The chain recombines TRBV11-2 with TRBJ1-2; D gene uncertain. Trimming took off 1 base at V and 4 bases at J, with 7 bases between the two ends. This CDR3 spans 13 amino acids. The germline CDR1 and CDR2 sequences are SGHAT and FQNNGV. As DNA, the CDR3 is TGTGCCAGCAGCTTAGCGGCAACCTATGGCTACACCTTC. It codes for CASSLAATYGYTF.

This clonotype was picked up many times. The rearrangement uses TRBV5-6 and TRBJ1-5, with TRBD1 identical over 9 bases. The CDR3 sequence is 15 residues long. The V gene's germline CDR1 is SGHDT and CDR2 YYEEEE. Losses at the gene ends were 2 bases for V and 4 bases for J; bases not matched to a gene: 4. The CDR3 reads CASSLTGGWNQPQHF. CDR3 DNA sequence: TGTGCCAGCAGCTTAACAGGGGGCTGGAATCAGCCCCAGCATTTT.

The chain is built from TRBV28 and TRBJ1-1, with D possibly being TRBD1 (5 bases). CDR1 is MDHEN and CDR2 is SYDVKM in the germline V gene. Trimming shortened V by 1 base and J by 2 bases, and 8 bases separated the two germline ends. The CDR3 length is 14 residues. The CDR3 DNA is TGTGCCAGCAGTTTATTCAGGGTCAACACTGAAGCTTTCTTT. Encoded protein: CASSLFRVNTEAFF. The full variable domain, its missing parts supplied by reference TRBV28 and TRBJ1-1, is DVKVTQSSRYLVKRTGEKVFLECVQDMDHENMFWYRQDPGLGLRLIYFSYDVKMKEKGDIPEGYSVSREKKERFSLILESASTNQTSMYLCASSLFRVNTEAFFGQGTRLTVV.

J is TRBJ2-1 and V is TRBV25-1, with TRBD2 as a possible D gene (6 bases). Per the germline V gene, CDR1 is MGHDK and CDR2 is SYGVNS. The CDR3 runs 14 residues. V was cut by 6 bases and J by 0 bases, with 9 bases left in between. CDR3 sequence: CASRGLSSYNEQFF. The CDR3 DNA is TGTGCCAGCAGGGGACTTAGCTCCTACAATGAGCAGTTCTTC.

The rearrangement joins TRBV7-2 to TRBJ1-5; D gene ambiguous. This CDR3 spans 14 amino acids. V lost 4 bases and J 1 base, leaving 8 bases between the germline ends. Germline V lookup: CDR1 SGHTA, CDR2 FQGNSA. CDR3 loop: CASSWTMSNQPQHF. The CDR3 DNA is TGTGCCAGCAGCTGGACGATGAGCAATCAGCCCCAGCATTTT.

This clonotype was counted a few times. This chain uses TRBV12-3 or TRBV12-4 with TRBJ2-6, with TRBD1 as a possible D gene (6 bases). The CDR3 length is 16 residues. Trimming took 6 bases from V and 0 from J, leaving 12 bases between them. The CDR3: CASSPRDTSGANVLTF. Here the CDR3 DNA reads TGTGCCAGCAGCCCCCGGGACACCTCTGGGGCCAACGTCCTGACTTTC.

The chain has TRBV28 and TRBJ2-3, with D perhaps TRBD2 (6 bases). Per germline, CDR1 MDHEN and CDR2 SYDVKM. Trimming removed 5 bases at V and 0 bases at J, with 15 bases between. This CDR3 region has 16 residues. CDR3 sequence reads: CASSPHVGGSTDTQYF. Here the CDR3 DNA reads TGTGCCAGCAGTCCCCATGTGGGAGGAAGCACAGATACGCAGTATTTT.

This clonotype has only a few counts. This chain joins TRBV11-3 and TRBJ1-2; 7 bases line up with TRBD1. The germline gives CDR1 SGHNT, CDR2 YENEEA. The V gene end was trimmed by 4 bases and the J gene end by 1 base; junction bases not matched to a gene: 3. CDR3 length equals 14 residues. The CDR3 protein is CASSSQGSNYGYTF. In DNA form, the CDR3 reads TGTGCCAGCAGCTCACAGGGGAGTAACTATGGCTACACCTTC.

The table lists this clonotype with many counts. The chain carries TRBV5-1 and TRBJ1-1; D gene uncertain. The CDR3 is 13 amino acids. Germline V gene lookup returns CDR1 SGHRS and CDR2 YFSETQ. V dropped 4 bases and J dropped 4 bases, with 11 bases sitting between them. CDR3 nucleotide sequence: TGCGCCAGCAGCCAAGGGCCTGGCACTGAAGCTTTCTTT. Translation gives CASSQGPGTEAFF.

This clonotype was detected many times. The rearrangement joins TRBV11-2 to TRBJ1-2, with 12 positions matching TRBD1. The germline gives CDR1 SGHAT, CDR2 FQNNGV. The CDR3 is 15 residues long. Germline trimming cut 5 bases from V and 5 bases from J; bases unmatched to any gene: 6. The chain's CDR3 is CASSTGTGGPYGYTF. In nucleotides, the CDR3 is TGTGCCAGCAGCACCGGGACAGGGGGCCCTTATGGCTACACCTTC.

The chain recombines TRBV15 with TRBJ2-1, with 8 bases aligning to TRBD1. Unmatched junction bases numbered 9, after V lost 0 bases and J lost 5 bases. The germline V gene encodes CDR1 LNHNV and CDR2 YYDKDF (reference sequence). This CDR3 has 17 residues. The CDR3 is CATSRDKRTGWNNEQFF. The CDR3, as DNA: TGTGCCACCAGCAGAGATAAGAGGACAGGGTGGAACAATGAGCAGTTCTTC.

V gene TRBV3-1 combines with J gene TRBJ1-4; 8 nucleotides align to TRBD1. Germline CDR1 and CDR2: LGHDT and YNNKEL (reference sequence). CDR3 length equals 14 residues. The junction had 4 bases not matched to a gene; V was cut back by 2 bases and J by 8 bases. CDR3 sequence (DNA): TGTGCCAGCAGCCAATCGACAGGGGACGAAAAACTGTTTTTT. Its translation is CASSQSTGDEKLFF.

This clonotype showed up many times. The chain recombines TRBV5-1 with TRBJ1-5; possibly TRBD1 for D (5 bases). Trimming removed 0 bases at V and 0 bases at J, with 7 bases between. The length of the CDR3 is 15 residues. Per the germline V gene, CDR1 is SGHRS and CDR2 is YFSETQ. CDR3 coding DNA: TGCGCCAGCAGCTTGGGAGGGGATAGCAATCAGCCCCAGCATTTT. This encodes CASSLGGDSNQPQHF.

This clonotype was observed a few times. The J gene is TRBJ1-1, the V gene TRBV29-1; TRBD1 might be the D (5 bases). Germline V gene data show CDR1 as SQVTM and CDR2 as ANQGSEA. CDR3 size: 11 residues. The V end lost 7 bases, the J end lost 8 bases, and 14 bases lay between the germline ends. CDR3 amino acids: CSAISGTEAFF. The CDR3 bases are TGCAGCGCCATTTCGGGGACCGAAGCTTTCTTT.

The J gene is TRBJ1-3, the V gene TRBV28; a possible D gene is TRBD1 (6 bases). V gave up 5 bases and J gave up 0 bases, with 14 bases separating them. Germline V gives CDR1 MDHEN, CDR2 SYDVKM. The CDR3 is made up of 16 amino acids. CDR3 residues: CASSLDRPGSGNTIYF. The CDR3 DNA reads as TGTGCCAGCAGTCTAGACAGGCCTGGCTCTGGAAACACCATATATTTT.

This clonotype was seen repeatedly, ten times or more. The V and J genes are TRBV5-4 and TRBJ2-1; the match to TRBD2 covers 9 bases. Trimming at V came to 5 bases and at J to 6 bases, leaving 12 bases not matched to a gene. Germline loops: CDR1 SGHNT, CDR2 YYREEE (reference sequence). This CDR3 region has 16 residues. The CDR3 nucleotides read TGTGCCAGCAGGGCAGGGCTAGCGGGGCCCCTCAATGAGCAGTTCTTC. Translation: CASRAGLAGPLNEQFF.

The chain's CDR3 is CASIRDNSPLHF. The CDR3 region has the DNA TGTGCCAGCATTCGGGATAATTCACCCCTCCACTTT. This sequence joins TRBV6-1 and TRBJ1-6; D gene uncertain. V dropped 7 bases and J dropped 5 bases, with 6 bases sitting between them. The CDR3 has 12 residues. Germline loops: CDR1 MNHNS, CDR2 SASEGT.

This clonotype showed up just a few times. The chain links TRBV7-2 to TRBJ2-3; no firm D call. The CDR3 length is 13 residues. Germline CDR1 is SGHTA and CDR2 is FQGNSA. Trimming left V 6 bases short and J 1 base short, with 8 bases between. CDR3 protein: CASRPGGTDTQYF. CDR3 DNA: TGTGCCAGCAGGCCCGGAGGCACAGATACGCAGTATTTT. The variable domain in full, completed from reference TRBV7-2 and TRBJ2-3, reads GAGVSQSPSNKVTEKGKDVELRCDPISGHTALYWYRQSLGQGLEFLIYFQGNSAPDKSGLPSDRFSAERTGGSVSTLTIQRTQQEDSAVYLCASRPGGTDTQYFGPGTRLTVL.

The rearrangement joins TRBV29-1 to TRBJ1-5; perhaps TRBD1 as D (6 bases). Between the trimmed V and J ends, which lost 2 bases and 1 base, there was a span of 9 bases. CDR1 SQVTM and CDR2 ANQGSEA come from the germline V gene. This CDR3 comprises 14 residues. The CDR3 coding sequence is TGCAGCGTTGAAACGGGGGGCAGCAATCAGCCCCAGCATTTT. Translation gives CSVETGGSNQPQHF.

This clonotype was counted only a few times. The chain is built from TRBV4-3 and TRBJ2-3, with D unclear. The CDR3 totals 14 residues. Germline CDR1 is LGHNA and CDR2 is YSLEER. The V gene lost 3 bases and the J gene lost 1 base, with 8 bases spanning the gap. The CDR3 sequence is CASSHGTGTDTQYF. The DNA for the CDR3 is TGCGCCAGCAGCCATGGCACTGGCACAGATACGCAGTATTTT.

This clonotype was seen a few times. The V and J genes are TRBV6-6 and TRBJ1-1; D gene ambiguous. The germline gives CDR1 MNHNY, CDR2 SVGAGI (reference sequence). This CDR3 has 14 residues. V shed 6 bases and J shed 4 bases, with 15 bases lying between them. CDR3 in amino acids: CASSLPGSITEAFF. CDR3 in DNA: TGTGCCAGCAGCCTCCCGGGGAGTATCACTGAAGCTTTCTTT.